These 20 T cell receptor beta chains were all obtained from the same sample, sequenced in a study of vaccination and CD4 T cells after COVID-19. Sequenced with the Oncomine TCR Beta short-read assay was DNA taken from cultured CD4+ T cells. A single record per CDR3 protein comes from TCRdb applying MiXCR to the PCR reads. The sample yields approximately 14,000 distinct CDR3 sequences, under 60% seen once. For these receptors, no antigen is known. The treatment was: 10-day PBMC culture with coronavirus spike peptide pools or control peptides (ViraFEST assay). The sequenced sample was CD4+ T cells from blood, cultured in vitro. The receptors originated from a human donor who had recovered from COVID-19.

This chain connects TRBV2 to TRBJ2-7; D is ambiguous. CDR1 is SNHLY, CDR2 FYNNEI, per germline. This CDR3 contains 11 residues. V gave up 4 bases and J gave up 10 bases, with 11 bases separating them. This chain's CDR3 is CASSVWADQYF. The CDR3 DNA sequence: TGTGCCAGCAGTGTCTGGGCGGATCAGTACTTC. Filled out from reference TRBV2 and TRBJ2-7, the complete variable domain reads EPEVTQTPSHQVTQMGQEVILRCVPISNHLYFYWYRQILGQKVEFLVSFYNNEISEKSEIFDDQFSVERPDGSNFTLKIRSTKLEDSAMYFCASSVWADQYFGPGTRLTVT.

The chain recombines TRBV20-1 with TRBJ1-1, with D possibly matching TRBD1 (6 bases). The CDR3 runs to 14 residues. CDR1 DFQATT and CDR2 SNEGSKA come from the germline V gene (reference sequence). V lost 3 bases, J lost 0 bases, and 11 bases lay in between. CDR3 sequence reads: CSAREGGMNTEAFF. DNA of the CDR3: TGCAGTGCTAGGGAGGGGGGAATGAACACTGAAGCTTTCTTT.

The CDR3 spells CASSRLAGGSYEQYF. CDR3 nucleotide sequence: TGTGCCAGCAGTCGACTAGCGGGGGGCTCCTACGAGCAGTACTTC. The rearrangement joins TRBV3-1 to TRBJ2-7; 13 bases are shared with TRBD2. The length of the CDR3 is 15 residues. V dropped 6 bases and J dropped 0; count of bases not matched to a gene: 2. The germline V gene has CDR1 LGHDT and CDR2 YNNKEL (reference sequence).

This clonotype was recorded a few times. This chain connects TRBV6-2 or TRBV6-3 to TRBJ2-2; 10 nucleotides agree with TRBD2. This CDR3 is built from 16 residues. Germline trimming cut 6 bases from V and 6 bases from J; bases unmatched to any gene: 10. Germline V gene data show CDR1 as MNHEY and CDR2 as SVGEGT. The CDR3 here is CASRVSSGRGPGELFF. CDR3 bases: TGTGCCAGCAGGGTTTCGAGCGGGAGGGGACCCGGGGAGCTGTTTTTT.

The genes are TRBV7-9 and TRBJ2-1, with TRBD1 matching over 10 bases. Germline V lookup: CDR1 SEHNR, CDR2 FQNEAQ (reference sequence). This CDR3 has 15 amino acids. The trim removed 4 bases at V and 7 bases at J, leaving 7 bases unmatched. CDR3 loop: CASSSSGTGVNEQFF. The CDR3 nucleotides are TGTGCCAGCAGCTCCTCCGGGACAGGGGTGAATGAGCAGTTCTTC.

V usage is TRBV25-1 and J usage is TRBJ2-1, with a possible D match to TRBD2 (5 bases). V was cut by 6 bases and J by 7 bases, with 13 bases left in between. From germline, CDR1 is MGHDK and CDR2 SYGVNS. The CDR3 has 13 amino acids. CDR3 DNA: TGTGCCAGCAGCCTAGCTGGGCGGAATGAGCAGTTCTTC. Its translation: CASSLAGRNEQFF.

The rearrangement links TRBV6-1 to TRBJ1-2; D remains ambiguous. Germline CDR1 MNHNS, CDR2 SASEGT. V lost 0 bases, J lost 9 bases, and 14 bases lay in between. This CDR3 is built from 14 residues. The CDR3 is CASSEAEKSHSYTF. CDR3 nucleotide sequence: TGTGCCAGCAGTGAAGCGGAAAAGAGTCATAGCTACACCTTC.

The chain combines TRBV7-9 with TRBJ2-2; D is undetermined. Looked up from germline, CDR1 is SEHNR and CDR2 is FQNEAQ (reference sequence). The V end lost 6 bases, the J end lost 5 bases, and 16 bases lay between the germline ends. The CDR3 totals 15 residues. CDR3 coding DNA: TGTGCCAGCAGACAAGGACGGCAAGAGACCGGGGAGCTGTTTTTT. Its translation is CASRQGRQETGELFF.

The chain couples TRBV18 to TRBJ1-5; weak D call: TRBD1 (5 bases). The germline V gene encodes CDR1 KGHSH and CDR2 LQKENI. This CDR3 contains 17 residues. Between the trimmed V and J ends, which lost 3 bases and 1 base, there was a span of 16 bases. The chain's CDR3 is CASSPDGGGRSNQPQHF. CDR3 DNA sequence: TGTGCCAGCTCACCCGACGGCGGGGGAAGGAGCAATCAGCCCCAGCATTTT.

V is TRBV28 and J is TRBJ1-6, with D uncertain. V was trimmed by 4 bases and J by 10 bases, leaving 20 bases between them. Germline V CDR1 and CDR2: MDHEN, SYDVKM. The CDR3 has 16 residues. The CDR3 protein is CASSSLRHHLLSPLHF. The CDR3 DNA reads TGTGCCAGCAGTTCACTGCGCCACCATCTTCTCTCACCCCTCCACTTT.

In this sample, this clonotype turned up once. This chain joins TRBV19 and TRBJ2-7; possibly TRBD1 or TRBD2 for D (6 bases each). The CDR3 is 15 amino acids. The ends were cut back, 2 bases at V and 5 bases at J, with 16 bases in the middle. Per the germline V gene, CDR1 is LNHDA and CDR2 is SQIVND (reference sequence). The CDR3 DNA sequence: TGTGCCAGTAGTATATTACACGGGGGCGAAGACGAGCAGTACTTC. This gives the protein CASSILHGGEDEQYF.

CDR3 nucleotides: TGTGCCAGCAGTGAAGGGGCATTGAGGCCTAACTATGGCTACACCTTC. Its protein product is CASSEGALRPNYGYTF. This chain joins TRBV2 and TRBJ1-2; D unclear. The CDR3 sequence is 16 residues long. The V gene's germline CDR1 is SNHLY and CDR2 FYNNEI. Trimming cost V 1 base and J 0 bases, with 12 bases left between them.

There are a few counts of this clonotype. The rearrangement uses TRBV30 and TRBJ1-6, with D possibly TRBD1 on 6 matching bases. The CDR3 is made up of 17 amino acids. The V and J ends lost 5 bases and 7 bases respectively, with 24 bases between them. Germline CDR1 GTSNPN, CDR2 SVGIG (reference sequence). The CDR3 spells CAWDPGRTRGTNSPLHF. As DNA, the CDR3 is TGTGCCTGGGACCCGGGACGGACAAGGGGGACAAATTCACCCCTCCACTTT.

The V gene is TRBV6-1, the J gene TRBJ2-1; D unresolved. Germline CDR1 is MNHNS and CDR2 is SASEGT. The V end was cut by 4 bases, the J end by 0 bases, with 7 bases between. The CDR3 length is 14 residues. The CDR3 here is CASSVTSSYNEQFF. The CDR3 DNA reads TGTGCCAGCAGTGTAACCAGCTCCTACAATGAGCAGTTCTTC.

The sample holds a few counts of this clonotype. This chain joins TRBV20-1 and TRBJ1-1; the D gene is possibly TRBD1 (5 bases). Germline V gives CDR1 DFQATT, CDR2 SNEGSKA (reference sequence). The CDR3 is 13 residues long. V dropped 3 bases and J dropped 7 bases, with 15 bases sitting between them. CDR3 residues: CSARGLWGVEAFF. In DNA form, the CDR3 reads TGCAGTGCTAGGGGACTGTGGGGGGTTGAAGCTTTCTTT.

J is TRBJ1-5 and V is TRBV6-1; the D is unclear. Trimming cost V 6 bases and J 4 bases, with 16 bases left between them. Germline loops: CDR1 MNHNS, CDR2 SASEGT. CDR3 length: 15 amino acids. For the CDR3, the DNA is TGTGCCAGCAGCGTCGACTCCTTTGGGAATCAGCCCCAGCATTTT. Its translation: CASSVDSFGNQPQHF.

This clonotype was detected only a few times. This chain links TRBV27 with TRBJ1-6; TRBD1 matches at 9 bases. The germline gives CDR1 MNHEY, CDR2 SMNVEV (reference sequence). J lost 9 bases, V lost 6 bases, and 3 bases had no gene match. This CDR3 has 13 amino acids. Here the CDR3 DNA reads TGTGCCAGCAGGATACAGGGGGCTTCACCCCTCCACTTT. It specifies CASRIQGASPLHF.

V gene TRBV7-9 combines with J gene TRBJ2-7, with 9 bases identical to TRBD2. Losses at the gene ends were 6 bases for V and 1 base for J; bases not matched to a gene: 10. The CDR3 length is 16 residues. Germline assignment: CDR1 SEHNR and CDR2 FQNEAQ (reference sequence). CDR3 region: CASRPSSGTTSYEQYF. The CDR3 nucleotides read TGTGCCAGCAGACCTTCTAGCGGGACAACTTCCTACGAGCAGTACTTC.

This clonotype was recorded once. V usage is TRBV10-3 and J usage is TRBJ1-2, with D perhaps matching TRBD1 (6 bases). Germline V CDR1 and CDR2: ENHRY, SYGVKD. Trimming stripped 2 bases from V and 8 bases from J, with 15 bases between. The CDR3 is 14 residues long. In nucleotides, the CDR3 is TGTGCCATCAGTGAGAAAAGGGGGGAGGGAGGCTACACCTTC. Translating gives CAISEKRGEGGYTF.

The chain recombines TRBV20-1 with TRBJ1-6; the D gene is possibly TRBD1 (5 bases). The CDR3 has 14 residues. Trimming pared 0 bases from V and 7 bases from J, leaving 10 bases between. In germline, CDR1 is DFQATT, CDR2 SNEGSKA (reference sequence). The chain's CDR3 is CSAREAGPNSPLHF. The CDR3 bases are TGCAGTGCTAGAGAAGCGGGACCAAATTCACCCCTCCACTTT.